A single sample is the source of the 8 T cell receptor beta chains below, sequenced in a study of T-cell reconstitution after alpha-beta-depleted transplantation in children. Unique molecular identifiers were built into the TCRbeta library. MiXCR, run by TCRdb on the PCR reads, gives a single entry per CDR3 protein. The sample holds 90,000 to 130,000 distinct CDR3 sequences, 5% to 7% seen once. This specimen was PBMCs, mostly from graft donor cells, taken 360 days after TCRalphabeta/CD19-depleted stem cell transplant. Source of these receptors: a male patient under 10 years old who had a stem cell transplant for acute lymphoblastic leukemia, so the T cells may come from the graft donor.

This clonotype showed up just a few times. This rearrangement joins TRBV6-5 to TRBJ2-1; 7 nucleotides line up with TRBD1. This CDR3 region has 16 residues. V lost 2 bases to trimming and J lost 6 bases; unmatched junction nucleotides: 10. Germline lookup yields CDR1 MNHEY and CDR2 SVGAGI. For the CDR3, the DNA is TGTGCCAGCAGTTACGCCGGCGACAGGGTAGGCAATGAGCAGTTCTTC. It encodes CASSYAGDRVGNEQFF.

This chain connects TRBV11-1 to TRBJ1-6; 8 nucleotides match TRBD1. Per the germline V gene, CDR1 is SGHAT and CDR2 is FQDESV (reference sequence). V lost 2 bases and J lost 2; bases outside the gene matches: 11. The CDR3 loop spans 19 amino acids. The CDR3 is CASSLSRGRKHAYNSPLHF. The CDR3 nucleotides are TGTGCCAGCAGCTTAAGCAGGGGGCGAAAACATGCCTATAATTCACCCCTCCACTTT.

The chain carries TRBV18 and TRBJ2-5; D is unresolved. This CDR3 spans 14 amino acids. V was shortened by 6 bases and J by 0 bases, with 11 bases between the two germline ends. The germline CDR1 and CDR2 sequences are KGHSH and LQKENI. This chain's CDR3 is CASSEAPYQETQYF. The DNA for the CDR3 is TGTGCCAGCTCTGAAGCGCCTTACCAAGAGACCCAGTACTTC.

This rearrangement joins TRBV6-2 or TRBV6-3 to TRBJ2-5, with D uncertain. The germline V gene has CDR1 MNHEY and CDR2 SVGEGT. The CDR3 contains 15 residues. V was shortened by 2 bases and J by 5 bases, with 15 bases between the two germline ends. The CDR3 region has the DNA TGTGCCAGCAGTTACACGGTTAGGGTAGGCGAGACCCAGTACTTC. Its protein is CASSYTVRVGETQYF.

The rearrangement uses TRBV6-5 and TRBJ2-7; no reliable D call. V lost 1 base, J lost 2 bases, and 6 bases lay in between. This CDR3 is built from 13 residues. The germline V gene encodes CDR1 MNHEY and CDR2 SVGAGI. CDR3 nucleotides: TGTGCCAGCAGTTACTTCGACACCTACGAGCAGTACTTC. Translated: CASSYFDTYEQYF.

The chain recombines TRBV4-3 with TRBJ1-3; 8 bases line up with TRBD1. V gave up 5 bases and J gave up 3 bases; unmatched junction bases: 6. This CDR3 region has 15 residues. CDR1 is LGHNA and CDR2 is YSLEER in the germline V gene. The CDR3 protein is CASSRGGTGGNTIYF. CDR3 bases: TGCGCCAGCAGCAGGGGGGGGACAGGTGGAAACACCATATATTTT.

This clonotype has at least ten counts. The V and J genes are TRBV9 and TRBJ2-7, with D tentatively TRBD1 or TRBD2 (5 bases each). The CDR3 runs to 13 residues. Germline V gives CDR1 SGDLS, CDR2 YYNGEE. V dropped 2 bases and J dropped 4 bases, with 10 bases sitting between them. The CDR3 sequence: CASSVGPLYEQYF. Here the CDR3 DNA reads TGTGCCAGCAGCGTGGGACCTCTTTACGAGCAGTACTTC.

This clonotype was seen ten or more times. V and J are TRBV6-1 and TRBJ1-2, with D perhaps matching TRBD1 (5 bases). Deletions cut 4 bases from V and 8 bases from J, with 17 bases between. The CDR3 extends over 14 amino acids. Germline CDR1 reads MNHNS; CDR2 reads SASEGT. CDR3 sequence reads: CASSVAGTYGGYTF. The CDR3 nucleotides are TGTGCCAGCAGTGTAGCCGGGACCTATGGGGGCTACACCTTC.